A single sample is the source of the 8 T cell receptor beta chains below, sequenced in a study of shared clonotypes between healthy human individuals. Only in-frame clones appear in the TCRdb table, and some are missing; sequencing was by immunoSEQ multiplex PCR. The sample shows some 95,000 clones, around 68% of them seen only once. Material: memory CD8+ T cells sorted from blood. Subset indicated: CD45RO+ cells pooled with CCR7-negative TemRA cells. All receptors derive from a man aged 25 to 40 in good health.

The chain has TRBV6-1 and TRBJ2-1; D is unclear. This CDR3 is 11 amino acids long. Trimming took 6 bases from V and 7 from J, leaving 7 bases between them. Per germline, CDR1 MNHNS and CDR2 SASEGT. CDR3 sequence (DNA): TGTGCCAGCAGCGACTGGAATGAGCAGTTCTTC. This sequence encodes CASSDWNEQFF.

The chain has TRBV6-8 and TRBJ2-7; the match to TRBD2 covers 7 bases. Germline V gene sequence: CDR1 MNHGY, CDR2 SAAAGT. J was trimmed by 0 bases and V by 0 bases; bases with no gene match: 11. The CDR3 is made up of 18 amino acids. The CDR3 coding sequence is TGTGCCAGCAGTTACTCGGCCTTGTGGGGGACTATCTCCTACGAGCAGTACTTC. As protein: CASSYSALWGTISYEQYF.

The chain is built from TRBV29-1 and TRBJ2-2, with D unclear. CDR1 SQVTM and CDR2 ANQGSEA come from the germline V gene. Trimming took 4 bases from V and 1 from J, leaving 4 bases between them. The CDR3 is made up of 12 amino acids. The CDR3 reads CSVGQNTGELFF. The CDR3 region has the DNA TGCAGCGTTGGACAGAACACCGGGGAGCTGTTTTTT.

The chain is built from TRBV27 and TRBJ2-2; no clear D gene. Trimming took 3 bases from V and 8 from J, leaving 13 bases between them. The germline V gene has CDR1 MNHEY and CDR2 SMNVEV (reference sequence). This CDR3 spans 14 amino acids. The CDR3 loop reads CASSLRDATGELFF. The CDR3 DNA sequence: TGTGCCAGCAGTTTGCGCGATGCTACGGGGGAGCTGTTTTTT.

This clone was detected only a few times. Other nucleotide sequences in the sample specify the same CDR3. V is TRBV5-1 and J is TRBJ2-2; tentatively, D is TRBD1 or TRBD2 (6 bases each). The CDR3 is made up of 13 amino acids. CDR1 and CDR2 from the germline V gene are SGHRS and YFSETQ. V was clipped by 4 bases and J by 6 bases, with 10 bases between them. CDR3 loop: CASSAGGAGELFF. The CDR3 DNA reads TGCGCCAGCAGCGCCGGGGGCGCCGGGGAGCTGTTTTTT.

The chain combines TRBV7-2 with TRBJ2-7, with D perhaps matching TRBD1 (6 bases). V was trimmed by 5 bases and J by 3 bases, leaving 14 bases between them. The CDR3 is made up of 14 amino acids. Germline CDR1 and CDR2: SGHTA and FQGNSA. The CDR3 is CASSRTGTNYEQYF. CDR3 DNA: TGTGCCAGCAGCCGTACAGGGACCAACTACGAGCAGTACTTC.

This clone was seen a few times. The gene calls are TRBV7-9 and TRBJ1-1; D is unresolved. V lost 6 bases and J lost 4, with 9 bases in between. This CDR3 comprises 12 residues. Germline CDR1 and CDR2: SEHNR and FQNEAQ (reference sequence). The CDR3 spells CASSLVLTEAFF. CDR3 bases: TGTGCCAGCAGTCTGGTACTCACTGAAGCTTTCTTT.

This CDR3 is CASGPGTGPFLSYGYTF. The CDR3 DNA sequence: TGTGCCAGCGGCCCCGGGACAGGGCCCTTCTTAAGCTATGGCTACACCTTC. The chain carries TRBV11-2 and TRBJ1-2; 9 nucleotides agree with TRBD1. Trimming removed 8 bases from V and 4 bases from J; junction bases left unmatched: 17. CDR1 and CDR2 (germline): SGHAT, FQNNGV. There are 17 residues in the CDR3.